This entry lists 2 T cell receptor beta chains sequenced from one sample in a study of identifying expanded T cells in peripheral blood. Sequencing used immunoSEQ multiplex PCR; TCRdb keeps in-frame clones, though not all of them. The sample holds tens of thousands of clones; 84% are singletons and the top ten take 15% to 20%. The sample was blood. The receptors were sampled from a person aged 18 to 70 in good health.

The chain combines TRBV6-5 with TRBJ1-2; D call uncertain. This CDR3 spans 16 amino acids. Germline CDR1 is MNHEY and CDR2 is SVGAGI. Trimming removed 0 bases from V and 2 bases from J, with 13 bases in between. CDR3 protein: CASSYSGGGTNYGYTF. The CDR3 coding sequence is TGTGCCAGCAGTTACTCCGGAGGAGGTACGAACTATGGCTACACCTTC.

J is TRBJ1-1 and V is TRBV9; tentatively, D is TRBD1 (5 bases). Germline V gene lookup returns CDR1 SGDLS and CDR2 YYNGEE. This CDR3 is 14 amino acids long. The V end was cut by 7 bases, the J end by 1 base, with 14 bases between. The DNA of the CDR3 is TGTGCCAGCGCGCCGCCCGGGGGGAACACTGAAGCTTTCTTT. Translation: CASAPPGGNTEAFF. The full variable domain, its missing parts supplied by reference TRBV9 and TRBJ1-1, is DSGVTQTPKHLITATGQRVTLRCSPRSGDLSVYWYQQSLDQGLQFLIQYYNGEERAKGNILERFSAQQFPDLHSELNLSSLELGDSALYFCASAPPGGNTEAFFGQGTRLTVV.